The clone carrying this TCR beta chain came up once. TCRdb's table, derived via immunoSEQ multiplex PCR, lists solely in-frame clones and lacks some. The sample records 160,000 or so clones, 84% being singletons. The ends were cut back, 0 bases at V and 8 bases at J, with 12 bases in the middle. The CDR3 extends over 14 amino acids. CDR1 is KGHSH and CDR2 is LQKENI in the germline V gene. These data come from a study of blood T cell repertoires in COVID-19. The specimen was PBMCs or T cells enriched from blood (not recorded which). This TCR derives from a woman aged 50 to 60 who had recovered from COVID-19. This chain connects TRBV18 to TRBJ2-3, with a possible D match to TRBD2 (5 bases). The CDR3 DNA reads TGTGCCAGCTCACCACCGGCGCTTCGGGGTACGCAGTATTTT. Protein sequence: CASSPPALRGTQYF. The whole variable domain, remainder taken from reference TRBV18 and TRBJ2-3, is NAGVMQNPRHLVRRRGQEARLRCSPMKGHSHVYWYRQLPEEGLKFMVYLQKENIIDESGMPKERFSAEFPKEGPSILRIQQVVRGDSAAYFCASSPPALRGTQYFGPGTRLTVL.